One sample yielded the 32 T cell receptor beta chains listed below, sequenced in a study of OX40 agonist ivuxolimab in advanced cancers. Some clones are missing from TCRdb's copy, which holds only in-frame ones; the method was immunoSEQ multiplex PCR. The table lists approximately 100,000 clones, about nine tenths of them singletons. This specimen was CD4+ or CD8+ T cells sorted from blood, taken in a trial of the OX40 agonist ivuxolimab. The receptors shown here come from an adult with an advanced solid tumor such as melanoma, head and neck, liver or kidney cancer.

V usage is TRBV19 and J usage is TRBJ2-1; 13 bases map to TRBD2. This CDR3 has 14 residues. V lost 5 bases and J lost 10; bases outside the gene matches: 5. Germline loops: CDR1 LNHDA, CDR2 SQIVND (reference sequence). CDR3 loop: CASSGTSGISEQFF. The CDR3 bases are TGTGCCAGTAGTGGGACTAGCGGGATCTCCGAGCAGTTCTTC.

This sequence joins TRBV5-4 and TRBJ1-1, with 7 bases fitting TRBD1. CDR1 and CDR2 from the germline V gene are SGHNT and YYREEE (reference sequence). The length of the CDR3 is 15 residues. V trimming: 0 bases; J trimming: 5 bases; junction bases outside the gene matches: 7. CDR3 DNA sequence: TGTGCCAGCAGCTTGGGGTCAGGGGGAGGAACTGAAGCTTTCTTT. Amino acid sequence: CASSLGSGGGTEAFF.

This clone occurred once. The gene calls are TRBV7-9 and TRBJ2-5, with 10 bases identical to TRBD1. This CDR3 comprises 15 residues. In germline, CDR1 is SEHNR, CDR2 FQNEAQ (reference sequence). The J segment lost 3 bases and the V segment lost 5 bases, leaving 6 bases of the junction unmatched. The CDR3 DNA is TGTGCCAGCAGCCCGGGGACAGGGGTAAAAGAGACCCAGTACTTC. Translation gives CASSPGTGVKETQYF. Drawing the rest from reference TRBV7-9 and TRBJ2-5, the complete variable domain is DTGVSQNPRHKITKRGQNVTFRCDPISEHNRLYWYRQTLGQGPEFLTYFQNEAQLEKSRLLSDRFSAERPKGSFSTLEIQRTEQGDSAMYLCASSPGTGVKETQYFGPGTRLLVL.

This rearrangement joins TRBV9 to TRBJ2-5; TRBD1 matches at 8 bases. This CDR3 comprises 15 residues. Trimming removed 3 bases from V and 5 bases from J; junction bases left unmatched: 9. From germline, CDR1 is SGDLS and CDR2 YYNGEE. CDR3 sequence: CASSGGSGGWETQYF. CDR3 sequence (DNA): TGTGCCAGCAGCGGAGGATCAGGGGGCTGGGAGACCCAGTACTTC.

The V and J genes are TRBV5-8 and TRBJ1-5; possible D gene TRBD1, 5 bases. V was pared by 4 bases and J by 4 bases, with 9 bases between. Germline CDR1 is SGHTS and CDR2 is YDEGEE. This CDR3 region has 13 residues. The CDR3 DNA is TGTGCCAGCAGCCATGACAGAAATCAGCCCCAGCATTTT. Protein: CASSHDRNQPQHF.

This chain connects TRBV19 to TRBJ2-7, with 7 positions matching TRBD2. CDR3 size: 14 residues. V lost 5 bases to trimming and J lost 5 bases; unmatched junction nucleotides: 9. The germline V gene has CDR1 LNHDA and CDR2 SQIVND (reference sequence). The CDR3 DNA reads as TGTGCCAGTAGTTTAACAGCGGGATTGGACGAGCAGTACTTC. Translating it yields CASSLTAGLDEQYF.

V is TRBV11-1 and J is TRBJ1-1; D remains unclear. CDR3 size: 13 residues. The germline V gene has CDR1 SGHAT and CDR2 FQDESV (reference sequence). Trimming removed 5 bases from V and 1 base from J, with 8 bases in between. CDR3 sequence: CASSLNRNTEAFF. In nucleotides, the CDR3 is TGTGCCAGCAGCCTTAACCGGAACACTGAAGCTTTCTTT.

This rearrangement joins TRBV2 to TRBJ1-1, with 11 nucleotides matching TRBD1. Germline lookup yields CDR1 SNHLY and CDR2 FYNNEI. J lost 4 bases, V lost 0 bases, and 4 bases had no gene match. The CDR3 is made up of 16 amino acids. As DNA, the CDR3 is TGTGCCAGCAGTGAAGCCGGGACAGGGGGTTTCACTGAAGCTTTCTTT. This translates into CASSEAGTGGFTEAFF.

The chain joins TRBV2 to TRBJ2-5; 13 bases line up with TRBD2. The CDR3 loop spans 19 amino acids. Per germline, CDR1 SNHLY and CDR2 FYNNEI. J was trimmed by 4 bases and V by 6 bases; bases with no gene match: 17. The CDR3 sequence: CASRGEALLAGGPLETQYF. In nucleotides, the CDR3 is TGTGCCAGCAGGGGGGAGGCGTTACTAGCGGGAGGGCCATTAGAGACCCAGTACTTC.

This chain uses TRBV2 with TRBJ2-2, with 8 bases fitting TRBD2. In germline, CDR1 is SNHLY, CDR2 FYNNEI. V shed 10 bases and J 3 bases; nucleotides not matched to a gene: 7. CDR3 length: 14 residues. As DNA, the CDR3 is TGTGCCACCTGGGCCGGGAGGGACACCGGGGAGCTGTTTTTT. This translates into CATWAGRDTGELFF.

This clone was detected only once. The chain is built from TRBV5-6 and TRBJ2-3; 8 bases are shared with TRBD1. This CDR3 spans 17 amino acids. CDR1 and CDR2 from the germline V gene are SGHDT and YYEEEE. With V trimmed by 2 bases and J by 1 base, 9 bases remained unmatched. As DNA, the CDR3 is TGTGCCAGCAGCTTTGGGCTTGTGACAGGGGGCACAGATACGCAGTATTTT. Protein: CASSFGLVTGGTDTQYF.

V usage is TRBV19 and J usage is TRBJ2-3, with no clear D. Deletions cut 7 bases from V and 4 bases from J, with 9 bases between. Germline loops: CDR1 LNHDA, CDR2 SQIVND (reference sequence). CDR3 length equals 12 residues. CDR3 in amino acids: CASTNRADTQYF. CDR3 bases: TGTGCCAGTACTAATAGGGCAGATACGCAGTATTTT.

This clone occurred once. The CDR3: CASSEQVGPYNEQFF. DNA for the CDR3: TGTGCCAGCAGTGAGCAGGTTGGTCCGTACAATGAGCAGTTCTTC. The chain combines TRBV6-4 with TRBJ2-1; D gene unclear. The V gene's germline CDR1 is MRHNA and CDR2 SNTAGT. This CDR3 region has 15 residues. Deletions cut 3 bases from V and 4 bases from J, with 13 bases between.

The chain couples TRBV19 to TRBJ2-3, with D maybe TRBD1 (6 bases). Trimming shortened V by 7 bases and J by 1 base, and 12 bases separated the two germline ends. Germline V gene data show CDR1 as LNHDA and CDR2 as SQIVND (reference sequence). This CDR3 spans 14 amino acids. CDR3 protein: CASKAAGGTDTQYF. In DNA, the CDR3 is TGTGCCAGTAAAGCAGCAGGGGGCACAGATACGCAGTATTTT.

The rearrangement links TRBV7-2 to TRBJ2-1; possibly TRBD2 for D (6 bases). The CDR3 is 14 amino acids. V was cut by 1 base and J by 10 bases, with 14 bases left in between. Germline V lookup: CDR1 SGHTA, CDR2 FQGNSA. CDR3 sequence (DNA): TGTGCCAGCAGCTTAGTGGGGCGGAGCGGGGAGCAGTTCTTC. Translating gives CASSLVGRSGEQFF.

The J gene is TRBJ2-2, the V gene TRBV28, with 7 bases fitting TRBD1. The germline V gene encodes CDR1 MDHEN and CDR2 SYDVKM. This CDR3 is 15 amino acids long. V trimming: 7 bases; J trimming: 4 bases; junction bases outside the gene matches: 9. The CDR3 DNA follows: TGTGCCAGCAAAAACCCGACAGGGCCCACCGGGGAGCTGTTTTTT. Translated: CASKNPTGPTGELFF. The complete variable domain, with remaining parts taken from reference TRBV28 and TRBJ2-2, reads DVKVTQSSRYLVKRTGEKVFLECVQDMDHENMFWYRQDPGLGLRLIYFSYDVKMKEKGDIPEGYSVSREKKERFSLILESASTNQTSMYLCASKNPTGPTGELFFGEGSRLTVL.

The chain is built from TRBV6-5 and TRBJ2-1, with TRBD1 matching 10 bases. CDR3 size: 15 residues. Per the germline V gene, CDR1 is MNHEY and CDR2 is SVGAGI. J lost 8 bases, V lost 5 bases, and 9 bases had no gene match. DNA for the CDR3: TGTGCCAGCAGTCATAAAGGACAGGGGGTCCATGAGCAGTTCTTC. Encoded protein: CASSHKGQGVHEQFF.

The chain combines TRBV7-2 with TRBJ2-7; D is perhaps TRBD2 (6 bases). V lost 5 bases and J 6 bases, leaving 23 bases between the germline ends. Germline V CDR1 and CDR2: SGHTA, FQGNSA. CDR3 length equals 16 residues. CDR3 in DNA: TGTGCCAGCAGCCGTACGGCCGGGCGGGGATTCGGCGAGCAGTACTTC. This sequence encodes CASSRTAGRGFGEQYF.

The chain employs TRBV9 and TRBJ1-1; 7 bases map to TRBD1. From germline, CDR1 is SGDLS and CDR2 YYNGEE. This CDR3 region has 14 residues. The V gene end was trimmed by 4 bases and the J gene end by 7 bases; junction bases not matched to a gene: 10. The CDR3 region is CASSRAGTESEAFF. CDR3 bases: TGTGCCAGCAGCCGTGCCGGGACAGAAAGTGAAGCTTTCTTT. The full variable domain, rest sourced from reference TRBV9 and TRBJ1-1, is DSGVTQTPKHLITATGQRVTLRCSPRSGDLSVYWYQQSLDQGLQFLIQYYNGEERAKGNILERFSAQQFPDLHSELNLSSLELGDSALYFCASSRAGTESEAFFGQGTRLTVV.

CDR3 sequence reads: CASSSVAGPYEQYF. In nucleotides, the CDR3 is TGCGCCAGCAGCTCCGTAGCGGGGCCTTACGAGCAGTACTTC. V and J are TRBV4-3 and TRBJ2-7, with 8 bases identical to TRBD2. With V trimmed by 5 bases and J by 4 bases, 7 bases remained unmatched. The germline V gene encodes CDR1 LGHNA and CDR2 YSLEER. The CDR3 covers 14 residues.

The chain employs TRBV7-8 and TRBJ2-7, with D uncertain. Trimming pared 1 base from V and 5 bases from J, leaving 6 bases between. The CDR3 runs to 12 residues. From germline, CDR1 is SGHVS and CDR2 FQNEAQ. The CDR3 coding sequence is TGTGCCAGCAGCTTAGAAGTTAACGAGCAGTACTTC. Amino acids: CASSLEVNEQYF.

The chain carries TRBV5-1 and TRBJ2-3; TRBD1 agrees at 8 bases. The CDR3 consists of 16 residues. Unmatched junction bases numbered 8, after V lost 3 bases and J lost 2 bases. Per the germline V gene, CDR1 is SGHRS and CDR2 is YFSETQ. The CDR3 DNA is TGCGCCAGCAGCTATCGACAGGGGAGCTACACAGATACGCAGTATTTT. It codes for CASSYRQGSYTDTQYF.

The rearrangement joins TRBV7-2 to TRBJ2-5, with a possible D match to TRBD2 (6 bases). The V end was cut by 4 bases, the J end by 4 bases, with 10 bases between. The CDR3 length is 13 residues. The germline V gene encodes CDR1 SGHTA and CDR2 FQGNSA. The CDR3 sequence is CASSWRDGETQYF. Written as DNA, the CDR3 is TGTGCCAGCAGCTGGCGGGACGGAGAGACCCAGTACTTC.

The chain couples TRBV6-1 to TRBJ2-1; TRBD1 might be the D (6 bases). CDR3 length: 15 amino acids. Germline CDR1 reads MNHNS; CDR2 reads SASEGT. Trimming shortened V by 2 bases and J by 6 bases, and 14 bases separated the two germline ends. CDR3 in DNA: TGTGCCAGCAGTGAACAACAGGGTATTAGCAATGAGCAGTTCTTC. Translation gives CASSEQQGISNEQFF.

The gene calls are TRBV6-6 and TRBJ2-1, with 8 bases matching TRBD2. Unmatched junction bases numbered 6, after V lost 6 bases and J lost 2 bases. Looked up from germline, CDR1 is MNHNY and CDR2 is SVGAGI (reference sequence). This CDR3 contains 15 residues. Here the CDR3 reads CASSLSGGAYNEQFF. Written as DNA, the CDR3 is TGTGCCAGCAGCCTATCGGGGGGGGCCTACAATGAGCAGTTCTTC.

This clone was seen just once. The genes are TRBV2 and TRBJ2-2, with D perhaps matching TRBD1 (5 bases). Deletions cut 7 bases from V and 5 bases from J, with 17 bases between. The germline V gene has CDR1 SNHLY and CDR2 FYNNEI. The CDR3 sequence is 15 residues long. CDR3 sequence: CASIQGAARTGELFF. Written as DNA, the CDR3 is TGTGCCAGCATACAAGGGGCGGCGAGGACCGGGGAGCTGTTTTTT.

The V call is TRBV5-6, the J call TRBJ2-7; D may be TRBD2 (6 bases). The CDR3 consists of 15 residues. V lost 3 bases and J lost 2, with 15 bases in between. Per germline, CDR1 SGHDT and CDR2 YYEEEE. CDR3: CASSYLGWEAYEQYF. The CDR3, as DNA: TGTGCCAGCAGCTATTTGGGATGGGAGGCCTACGAGCAGTACTTC.

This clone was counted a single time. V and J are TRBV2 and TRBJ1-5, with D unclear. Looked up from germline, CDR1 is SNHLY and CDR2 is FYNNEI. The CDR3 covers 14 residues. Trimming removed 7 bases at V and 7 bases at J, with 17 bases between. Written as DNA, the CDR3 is TGTGCCAGCACCCAAGACCGGACGGGACAGCCCCAGCATTTT. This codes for CASTQDRTGQPQHF.

CDR3 sequence reads: CASRGDTAIPYEQYF. CDR3 sequence (DNA): TGTGCCAGCAGGGGAGACACAGCAATACCCTACGAGCAGTACTTC. The rearrangement uses TRBV6-6 and TRBJ2-7, with TRBD2 as a possible D gene (5 bases). Germline CDR1 reads MNHNY; CDR2 reads SVGAGI (reference sequence). The CDR3 spans 15 residues. Trimming cost V 6 bases and J 2 bases, with 17 bases left between them.

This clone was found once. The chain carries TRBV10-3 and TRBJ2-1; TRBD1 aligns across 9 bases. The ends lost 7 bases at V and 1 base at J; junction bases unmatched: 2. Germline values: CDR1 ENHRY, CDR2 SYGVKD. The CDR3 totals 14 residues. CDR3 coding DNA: TGTGCCATCAAGGGACAGGGATCCTACAATGAGCAGTTCTTC. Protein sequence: CAIKGQGSYNEQFF.

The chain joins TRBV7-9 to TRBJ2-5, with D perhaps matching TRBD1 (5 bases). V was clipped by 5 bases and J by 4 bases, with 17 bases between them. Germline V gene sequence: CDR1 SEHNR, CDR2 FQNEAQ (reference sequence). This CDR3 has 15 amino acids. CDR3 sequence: CASSPGNGPRETQYF. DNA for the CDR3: TGTGCCAGCAGCCCAGGGAATGGTCCTAGAGAGACCCAGTACTTC.

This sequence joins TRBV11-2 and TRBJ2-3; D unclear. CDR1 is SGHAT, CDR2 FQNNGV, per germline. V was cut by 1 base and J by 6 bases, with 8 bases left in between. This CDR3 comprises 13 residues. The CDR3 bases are TGTGCCAGCAGCTTAGGATTAGGGGATACGCAGTATTTT. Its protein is CASSLGLGDTQYF.